These T cell receptor beta chains were read from a single sample in a study of regulatory T cells. Libraries were prepared by immunoSEQ multiplex PCR; TCRdb keeps only in-frame clonotypes and omits some of them. The table includes some 29,000 clones, around 93% detected once. The sequencing sample was made of conventional CD4+ T cells sorted from blood. The receptors were gathered from a person in their late teens or twenties with CD3G deficiency. Each CDR3 is given with its conserved first and last residue. A D gene is named only where the DNA matches it firmly. A clone size is listed for some rows: how often the clone was seen (once, few, many), or a class if it is expanded.

clone_size	j_call	d_call	v_call	cdr3_aa	cdr3_nt
-	TRBJ1-6	-	TRBV19	CASRRDTNSPLHF	TGTGCCAGTAGGCGGGACACCAATTCACCCCTCCACTTT
few	TRBJ1-5	-	TRBV6-1	CASSGGGGVRLAGQPQHF	TGTGCCAGCAGTGGAGGGGGAGGGGTCCGTTTAGCTGGTCAGCCCCAGCATTTT
-	TRBJ2-1	-	TRBV28	CASSSGTLGNEQFF	TGTGCCAGCAGTTCAGGGACACTAGGAAATGAGCAGTTCTTC
-	TRBJ1-5	TRBD1	TRBV6-1	CASRGQVNQPQHF	TGTGCCAGCAGGGGACAGGTGAATCAGCCCCAGCATTTT
-	TRBJ1-2	-	TRBV28	CASSSLSRYGYTF	TGTGCCAGCAGTTCCTTGTCTCGCTATGGCTACACCTTC
-	TRBJ2-1	TRBD2	TRBV5-1	CASSLGGLALGNEQFF	TGCGCCAGCAGCTTGGGGGGACTAGCGCTAGGGAATGAGCAGTTCTTC
-	TRBJ2-3	TRBD2	TRBV5-1	CASSTTSGRTQYF	TGCGCCAGCAGCACGACTAGCGGGAGGACGCAGTATTTT
-	TRBJ1-2	TRBD1	TRBV19	CASSTRTGPNYGYTF	TGTGCCAGTAGTACCCGGACAGGACCTAACTATGGCTACACCTTC
-	TRBJ1-6	-	TRBV5-1	CATAGTGNWSYNSPLHF	TGCGCCACCGCTGGGACGGGCAATTGGTCCTATAATTCACCCCTCCACTTT
-	TRBJ2-1	-	TRBV6-1	CASSERQGNNEQFF	TGTGCCAGCAGTGAAAGGCAGGGGAACAATGAGCAGTTCTTC
-	TRBJ1-1	-	TRBV12-5	CASGLVSRTSNTEAFF	TGTGCTAGTGGTTTGGTATCTAGAACGAGTAACACTGAAGCTTTCTTT
-	TRBJ1-5	-	TRBV19	CASSRLGGQPQHF	TGTGCCAGTAGTCGACTGGGAGGCCAGCCCCAGCATTTT
-	TRBJ2-7	-	TRBV5-1	CAQRAFSYEQYF	TGCGCCCAGAGGGCATTCTCCTACGAGCAGTACTTC
few	TRBJ1-2	-	TRBV9	CASSPPWIGNGYTF	TGTGCCAGCAGCCCCCCTTGGATCGGAAATGGCTACACCTTC
-	TRBJ2-1	TRBD2	TRBV15	CATSRGESGGANEQFF	TGTGCCACCAGCAGAGGAGAGAGCGGGGGGGCGAATGAGCAGTTCTTC
-	TRBJ2-3	TRBD2	TRBV7-9	CASSRRTSGNMADTQYF	TGTGCCAGCAGCAGGCGGACTAGCGGGAATATGGCAGATACGCAGTATTTT
-	TRBJ2-1	TRBD2	TRBV7-9	CASSLALSGRVNEQFF	TGTGCCAGCAGCTTAGCTCTTAGCGGGAGGGTCAATGAGCAGTTCTTC
-	TRBJ1-3	-	TRBV28	CASSSAPLGNTIYF	TGTGCCAGCAGCTCGGCCCCTCTGGGAAACACCATATATTTT
-	TRBJ1-2	-	TRBV7-2	CASSFAQGYGYTF	TGTGCCAGCAGCTTCGCGCAGGGCTATGGCTACACCTTC
-	TRBJ2-1	-	TRBV18	CASSPPSYGDNEQFF	TGTGCCAGCTCACCACCCAGCTACGGCGACAATGAGCAGTTCTTC
-	TRBJ2-2	TRBD1	TRBV5-1	CASSPGQGPGELFF	TGCGCCAGCAGCCCGGGACAGGGTCCCGGGGAGCTGTTTTTT
-	TRBJ2-1	TRBD2	TRBV11-2	CASSLDLAASYNEQFF	TGTGCCAGCAGCTTAGATCTAGCGGCCTCCTACAATGAGCAGTTCTTC
-	TRBJ2-6	-	TRBV27	CASSMPGANVLTF	TGTGCCAGCTCTATGCCTGGGGCCAACGTCCTGACTTTC
once	TRBJ1-2	TRBD1	TRBV30	CAWSVRGTGNYGYTF	TGTGCCTGGAGTGTACGGGGGACAGGGAACTATGGCTACACCTTC
once	TRBJ1-5	-	TRBV28	CASSLGGPDNQPQHF	TGTGCCAGCAGTTTAGGTGGACCGGACAATCAGCCCCAGCATTTT
-	TRBJ2-2	-	TRBV5-1	CASSLIAGRGELFF	TGCGCCAGCAGCTTGATTGCGGGACGCGGGGAGCTGTTTTTT
-	TRBJ2-3	-	TRBV28	CASSSPNRGGTDTQYF	TGTGCCAGCAGTTCACCCAACAGGGGAGGGACAGATACGCAGTATTTT
-	TRBJ2-1	TRBD2	TRBV7-2	CASSLQRGAPYNEQFF	TGTGCCAGCAGCTTACAGCGGGGGGCCCCCTACAATGAGCAGTTCTTC
-	TRBJ1-5	-	TRBV11-2	CASSLEGARGNQPQHF	TGTGCCAGCAGCTTAGAAGGGGCGCGGGGCAATCAGCCCCAGCATTTT
-	TRBJ2-7	TRBD1	TRBV28	CASSPRTGGSYEQYF	TGTGCCAGCAGTCCCCGGACAGGGGGCTCTTACGAGCAGTACTTC
few	TRBJ1-1	-	TRBV28	CASRTMNTEAFF	TGTGCCAGCAGGACTATGAACACTGAAGCTTTCTTT
-	TRBJ1-2	-	TRBV28	CASSRHVYGYTF	TGTGCCAGCAGTAGACACGTCTATGGCTACACCTTC
-	TRBJ2-3	TRBD1	TRBV7-9	CASSLALGTDTDTQYF	TGTGCCAGCAGCTTAGCGCTCGGGACAGATACAGATACGCAGTATTTT
-	TRBJ1-2	-	TRBV5-1	CASSLADSLYGYTF	TGCGCCAGCAGCTTGGCCGACAGCTTATATGGCTACACCTTC
-	TRBJ2-7	TRBD1	TRBV6-1	CASSGQGGGEQYF	TGTGCCAGCAGTGGACAGGGGGGCGGCGAGCAGTACTTC
-	TRBJ2-1	TRBD2	TRBV12-5	CASGLRLAGGRSYNEQFF	TGTGCTAGTGGTTTGCGTCTAGCGGGGGGGCGTTCCTACAATGAGCAGTTCTTC
-	TRBJ2-2	-	TRBV7-7	CASSLALGGTGELFF	TGTGCTAGCAGCTTAGCGTTAGGGGGAACCGGGGAGCTGTTTTTT
once	TRBJ1-2	-	TRBV6-6	CASSYSVRGGGYTF	TGTGCCAGCAGTTACTCGGTTAGGGGAGGCGGCTACACCTTC
-	TRBJ2-5	-	TRBV18	CASSPQQTRETQYF	TGTGCCAGCTCACCCCAGCAGACCCGGGAGACCCAGTACTTC
-	TRBJ2-7	TRBD2	TRBV11-2	CASTLTSGPDYEQYF	TGTGCCAGCACACTGACTAGCGGACCCGACTACGAGCAGTACTTC
few	TRBJ1-1	-	TRBV20-1	CSASRTGEAFF	TGCAGTGCTAGCCGTACCGGTGAAGCTTTCTTT
once	TRBJ2-5	TRBD2	TRBV6-5	CASSYGGGARETQYF	TGTGCCAGCAGTTACGGCGGGGGAGCAAGAGAGACCCAGTACTTC
-	TRBJ2-3	TRBD2	TRBV10-3	CAISASAGGSTDTQYF	TGTGCCATCAGCGCCTCAGCGGGAGGTTCCACAGATACGCAGTATTTT
few	TRBJ2-3	-	TRBV7-9	CASSFGHTDTQYF	TGTGCCAGCAGCTTCGGACACACAGATACGCAGTATTTT
-	TRBJ1-2	TRBD1	TRBV28	CASSQGQGDYTF	TGTGCCAGCAGTCAGGGACAGGGTGACTACACCTTC